One sample yielded the 20 T cell receptor beta chains listed below, sequenced in a study of CD8+CD57+ T cells in acquired aplastic anemia. TCR beta VDJ combinations and CDR3 sequences were profiled from genomic DNA. TCRdb independently ran MiXCR on the reads; one entry per CDR3 protein. The table shows around 400,000 distinct CDR3 sequences, with 65% to 75% occurring only once. The sample was sorted CD4+, CD8+, or CD8+CD57+ T cells (not recorded which) from PBMCs. These receptors all stem from a human donor in good health, serving as a control.

This clonotype was counted a single time. The DNA for the CDR3 is TGTGCCATCAGTGATTGGGGGGACACTGAAGCTTTCTTT. Its translation is CAISDWGDTEAFF. V gene TRBV10-3 combines with J gene TRBJ1-1; D might be TRBD1 (5 bases). CDR1 and CDR2 from the germline V gene are ENHRY and SYGVKD. The CDR3 sequence is 13 residues long. Trimming pared 3 bases from V and 3 bases from J, leaving 8 bases between.

This clonotype is a singleton in its sample. The gene calls are TRBV7-9 and TRBJ2-7, with TRBD2 as a possible D gene (5 bases). V shed 3 bases and J shed 0 bases, with 12 bases lying between them. Germline V gene sequence: CDR1 SEHNR, CDR2 FQNEAQ (reference sequence). This CDR3 has 15 amino acids. In DNA form, the CDR3 reads TGTGCCAGCAGCTTGAGGGCCGGGTACTCCTACGAGCAGTACTTC. It specifies CASSLRAGYSYEQYF.

This chain links TRBV20-1 with TRBJ1-2, with D perhaps matching TRBD1 (5 bases). The CDR3 runs 15 residues. Germline values: CDR1 DFQATT, CDR2 SNEGSKA (reference sequence). In nucleotides, the CDR3 is TGCAGCGTTAACAGTCATGGGGACCTGGGGTATGGCTACACCTTC. Its translation: CSVNSHGDLGYGYTF.

This clonotype appeared many times. The J gene is TRBJ1-1, the V gene TRBV6-1; D may be TRBD1 (6 bases). V gave up 6 bases and J gave up 7 bases, with 15 bases separating them. Germline V gene lookup returns CDR1 MNHNS and CDR2 SASEGT. The CDR3 has 13 amino acids. CDR3 region: CASRSTGRREAFF. The DNA of the CDR3 is TGTGCCAGCAGGTCAACAGGGCGTCGTGAAGCTTTCTTT.

J is TRBJ2-7 and V is TRBV19; D tentatively fits TRBD1 or TRBD2 (5 bases each). This CDR3 contains 15 residues. Germline values: CDR1 LNHDA, CDR2 SQIVND (reference sequence). CDR3 residues: CASSISRTGTATHSV. In DNA, the CDR3 is TGTGCCAGTAGTATATCACGGACGGGGACCGCTACACATTCGGTT.

There are many counts of this clonotype. V usage is TRBV7-9 and J usage is TRBJ1-1; D not certain. The germline V gene encodes CDR1 SEHNR and CDR2 FQNEAQ (reference sequence). The CDR3 has 15 residues. Deletions cut 5 bases from V and 0 bases from J, with 13 bases between. The DNA for the CDR3 is TGTGCCAGCAGCCGCCCCGGTGGCGTGAACACTGAAGCTTTCTTT. Translation gives CASSRPGGVNTEAFF.

As DNA, the CDR3 is TGTGCCAGTAGCAAAGCAGGAGGTGAGACCCAGTACTTC. Its translation is CASSKAGGETQYF. This chain connects TRBV19 to TRBJ1-5; TRBD2 is a possible D gene (5 bases). The J call is doubtful: the DNA matches TRBJ2-5 better. The CDR3 consists of 13 residues. In germline, CDR1 is LNHDA, CDR2 SQIVND (reference sequence).

In regard to this clonotype: A read error may explain this, as a much larger clone is one base away. The rearrangement joins TRBV10-3 to TRBJ2-7; 10 bases agree with TRBD1. The CDR3 runs to 15 residues. Germline assignment: CDR1 ENHRY and CDR2 SYGVKD. The CDR3 is CASSRDRGATYEQYF. The DNA of the CDR3 is TGTGCCAGCAGTCGGGACAGGGGCGCCACCTACGAGCAGTACTTC.

The chain couples TRBV20-1 to TRBJ2-5; D is undetermined. This CDR3 has 14 amino acids. Trimming removed 2 bases at V and 5 bases at J, with 15 bases between. The germline CDR1 and CDR2 sequences are DFQATT and SNEGSKA (reference sequence). The CDR3: CSARHPPAHETQYF. In DNA, the CDR3 is TGCAGTGCTAGACATCCCCCAGCGCACGAGACCCAGTACTTC.

This chain links TRBV7-2 with TRBJ2-7; D assignment may be TRBD1 or TRBD2 (5 bases each). The CDR3 covers 15 residues. Trimming took 5 bases from V and 2 from J, leaving 16 bases between them. Germline CDR1 SGHTA, CDR2 FQGNSA. This CDR3 reads CASSLTPGPTYEQYF. The CDR3 region has the DNA TGTGCCAGCAGCCTTACGCCGGGACCCACCTACGAGCAGTACTTC.

The chain recombines TRBV20-1 with TRBJ1-1, with D possibly matching TRBD1 (5 bases). Looked up from germline, CDR1 is DFQATT and CDR2 is SNEGSKA (reference sequence). The CDR3 totals 13 residues. The V end was cut by 5 bases, the J end by 6 bases, with 16 bases between. CDR3 coding DNA: TGCAGTGCTCTCCAGGGTTGGGGCCCTGAAGCTTTCTTT. It translates to CSALQGWGPEAFF.

The chain combines TRBV13 with TRBJ2-2; D is perhaps TRBD1 (5 bases). V lost 5 bases and J lost 4, with 8 bases in between. Germline-derived CDR1 and CDR2 are PRHDT and FYEKMQ (reference sequence). This CDR3 has 13 residues. The DNA for the CDR3 is TGTGCCAGCAGCCCCGACAGCACCGGGGAGCTGTTTTTT. It codes for CASSPDSTGELFF.

On this clonotype itself: The CDR3 ends on some other residue instead of the conserved phenylalanine or tryptophan, so this is likely a read error. The DNA is left out, because the CDR3 cannot be placed on it with certainty; the CDR3 is given as TCRdb lists it. This chain connects TRBV5-1 to TRBJ1-6; the D call of TRBD1 is as the table states it, not checked on the DNA. Germline loops: CDR1 SGHRS, CDR2 YFSETQ. The CDR3 region is 10 residues in length, termini included. The CDR3 loop reads CASSSETRGQ.

This chain uses TRBV9 with TRBJ1-6; the D is unclear. The germline gives CDR1 SGDLS, CDR2 YYNGEE. The CDR3 consists of 16 residues. V was clipped by 6 bases and J by 14 bases, with 27 bases between them. In DNA form, the CDR3 reads TGTGCCAGCATCGCCGGACCGTCGTCCCAGAGACCCACCCTCCACTTT. Its protein is CASIAGPSSQRPTLHF.

As to this clonotype: One junction end does not reproduce the germline sequence, and a read error may be involved. This chain joins TRBV5-1 and TRBJ2-7; D gene uncertain. The CDR3 is made up of 14 amino acids. The germline V gene has CDR1 SGHRS and CDR2 YFSETQ. CDR3 coding DNA: TGTGCCACCAGCACCCAATCCCCACTATACGAGCAATACTTC. As protein: CATSTQSPLYEQYF.

This clonotype has a count of ten or more. The chain's CDR3 is CASIINGVGTEAFF. In nucleotides, the CDR3 is TGTGCCAGTATTATTAATGGGGTAGGCACTGAAGCTTTCTTT. The rearrangement joins TRBV19 to TRBJ1-1; D is undetermined. V was clipped by 7 bases and J by 4 bases, with 16 bases between them. Germline V gene data show CDR1 as LNHDA and CDR2 as SQIVND (reference sequence). The CDR3 runs to 14 residues. Supplemented by reference TRBV19 and TRBJ1-1, the full variable domain reads DGGITQSPKYLFRKEGQNVTLSCEQNLNHDAMYWYRQDPGQGLRLIYYSQIVNDFQKGDIAEGYSVSREKKESFPLTVTSAQKNPTAFYLCASIINGVGTEAFFGQGTRLTVV.

As regards this clonotype: It is unclear where the CDR3 begins or ends on the DNA, so no DNA is shown, and the CDR3 is as TCRdb lists it. The chain uses TRBV12-3 or TRBV12-4 and TRBJ1-2. The CDR3 length is 21 residues, termini included. CDR3 amino acids: CASSFYICSARGLRASYGYTF.

The chain uses TRBV7-8 and TRBJ1-2, with TRBD1 identical over 8 bases. Germline V gene lookup returns CDR1 SGHVS and CDR2 FQNEAQ. This CDR3 is built from 15 residues. The junction had 2 bases not matched to a gene; V was cut back by 0 bases and J by 2 bases. CDR3 in amino acids: CASSLATGGNYGYTF. Written as DNA, the CDR3 is TGTGCCAGCAGCTTAGCCACAGGGGGGAACTATGGCTACACCTTC.

The chain carries TRBV7-2 and TRBJ1-1; the match to TRBD1 covers 7 bases. The ends lost 4 bases at V and 12 bases at J; junction bases unmatched: 17. Germline V gives CDR1 SGHTA, CDR2 FQGNSA. There are 15 residues in the CDR3. CDR3 sequence reads: CASSWGAGGGTEPFF. CDR3 in DNA: TGTGCCAGCAGCTGGGGAGCAGGGGGGGGCACTGAGCCTTTCTTT.

Details on this clonotype: This CDR3 is missing its conserved last phenylalanine or tryptophan, likely due to a read error. The limits of the CDR3 on the DNA are not certain, so only TCRdb's listed CDR3 is given. The chain is built from TRBV7-4 and TRBJ1-1; TRBD1 was called by the table and not checked on the DNA. The CDR3 has 13 amino acids, counting both end residues. Germline V gives CDR1 SGHVT, CDR2 SQSDAQ. CDR3 sequence reads: CASSPGGSSTSGR.